These 7 T cell receptor beta chains came from one sample sequenced in a study of T cell changes during pregnancy in multiple sclerosis. Profiled with immunoSEQ multiplex PCR; TCRdb holds only in-frame clones, not every one. In the table there are some 52,000 clones, around nine tenths of which are singletons. Sequenced material: CD4+ T cells from peripheral blood mononuclear cells, taken before pregnancy. The receptors here all came from a female donor with multiple sclerosis, enrolled in a pregnancy study.

The V gene is TRBV19, the J gene TRBJ2-1, with 8 bases lining up with TRBD1. The germline V gene has CDR1 LNHDA and CDR2 SQIVND (reference sequence). The CDR3 has 14 residues. The J segment lost 9 bases and the V segment lost 11 bases, leaving 15 bases of the junction unmatched. The DNA of the CDR3 is TGTGCCGGACCGGACAGGGTGTTCTTGATTGAGCAGTTCTTC. It codes for CAGPDRVFLIEQFF.

V and J are TRBV7-2 and TRBJ2-6; 11 bases line up with TRBD1. V lost 0 bases to trimming and J lost 0 bases; unmatched junction nucleotides: 7. The length of the CDR3 is 20 residues. Germline CDR1 reads SGHTA; CDR2 reads FQGNSA. The CDR3 DNA reads as TGTGCCAGCAGCTTAGCCGGGACAGGGGGTAGTAGCTCTGGGGCCAACGTCCTGACTTTC. Translated, it gives CASSLAGTGGSSSGANVLTF.

V usage is TRBV28 and J usage is TRBJ2-5; maybe TRBD1 (5 bases). The V end was cut by 5 bases, the J end by 6 bases, with 19 bases between. This CDR3 has 15 residues. CDR1 MDHEN and CDR2 SYDVKM come from the germline V gene. CDR3 residues: CASSRTSRVVQTQYF. The CDR3 DNA is TGTGCCAGCAGTCGAACCTCCAGGGTAGTGCAGACCCAGTACTTC.

The chain is built from TRBV10-2 and TRBJ2-1; D call uncertain. This CDR3 spans 11 amino acids. Per the germline V gene, CDR1 is WSHSY and CDR2 is SAAADI. The V gene lost 6 bases and the J gene lost 7 bases, with 7 bases spanning the gap. The CDR3 region has the DNA TGCGCCAGCAGATTTCAGAATGAGCAGTTCTTC. Amino acids: CASRFQNEQFF.

This clone came up once. CDR3 in DNA: TGTGCCAGCTCATGGGACAGGGCGTCCTACGAGCAGTACTTC. Its protein is CASSWDRASYEQYF. The J gene is TRBJ2-7, the V gene TRBV18; 9 nucleotides line up with TRBD1. Germline CDR1 is KGHSH and CDR2 is LQKENI. This CDR3 is 14 amino acids long. After removal of 5 bases from V and 1 base from J, the junction contained 3 bases not matched to a gene.

The chain is built from TRBV14 and TRBJ1-2; D ambiguous. Germline values: CDR1 SGHDN, CDR2 FVKESK. V was cut by 1 base and J by 6 bases, with 18 bases left in between. The CDR3 sequence is 16 residues long. CDR3 sequence reads: CASSQVFPRPPDGYTF. The DNA for the CDR3 is TGTGCCAGCAGCCAAGTTTTCCCGCGGCCCCCGGATGGCTACACCTTC.

The CDR3 DNA reads as TGTGCCGGGACGGGACAGGGAAACACTGAAGCTTTCTTT. Its protein is CAGTGQGNTEAFF. The J gene is TRBJ1-1, the V gene TRBV30; 9 bases agree with TRBD1. J gave up 2 bases and V 8 bases, and 6 bases lay outside the gene matches. This CDR3 is built from 13 residues. Germline V gene data show CDR1 as GTSNPN and CDR2 as SVGIG (reference sequence).